The clone carrying this T cell receptor beta chain was detected only a few times. Antigen unknown. Germline V CDR1 and CDR2: MNHEY, SVGAGI. This CDR3 has 14 residues. V lost 4 bases to trimming and J lost 5 bases; unmatched junction nucleotides: 4. This entry belongs to a study of T-cell memory formation after mild COVID-19. General study results and limits: A second wave expanding day 15 to 37 was CD4+-biased; contracting clones were balanced.

Each CDR3 protein is one row after TCRdb ran MiXCR on the 5' RACE reads. The sample lists approximately 230,000 distinct CDR3 sequences, about 15% occurring once. This clonotype originated in a man younger than 30 who had mild COVID-19 (a few samples of this study predate the infection). Cell type and time point are not known. The chain joins TRBV6-5 to TRBJ1-4; 7 bases line up with TRBD1. Sequencing was done on a sample of PBMCs or a T cell subset sorted from them (not recorded which). Here the CDR3 DNA reads TGTGCCAGCAGTTCGAGGGGGCTGAATGAAAAACTGTTTTTT. Translation: CASSSRGLNEKLFF.